This TCR beta chain was retrieved from a study of cytomegalovirus exposure and HLA in healthy donors. This CDR3 comprises 16 residues. V dropped 0 bases and J dropped 5; count of bases not matched to a gene: 3. Germline CDR1 reads SGHRS; CDR2 reads YFSETQ. These donors counted as nominally healthy when sampled, but unrecorded immune exposures were likely. Primers: 60 Vbeta forward and 13 Jbeta reverse. Only in-frame clones appear in the TCRdb table, and some are missing; sequencing was by immunoSEQ multiplex PCR. The sample gives roughly 160,000 clones, around 79% of which show up once; roughly 2% is in the top ten.

Sequencing was performed on PBMCs. This TCR derives from a man aged 40-49 years in good health and CMV-seronegative. This chain connects TRBV5-1 to TRBJ2-3; 13 bases line up with TRBD2. CDR3 in DNA: TGCGCCAGCAGCTTGGGGACTAGCGGGAGAGGAGATACGCAGTATTTT. Translated, it gives CASSLGTSGRGDTQYF. The complete variable domain, with remaining parts taken from reference TRBV5-1 and TRBJ2-3, reads KAGVTQTPRYLIKTRGQQVTLSCSPISGHRSVSWYQQTPGQGLQFLFEYFSETQRNKGNFPGRFSGRQFSNSRSEMNVSTLELGDSALYLCASSLGTSGRGDTQYFGPGTRLTVL.